The present T cell receptor (beta chain) was sequenced within a study of blood T cell repertoires in COVID-19. Study details: Nucleic acid was either cDNA or gDNA, and it came from T cells, B-cell-depleted T cells, or PBMCs.

V was cut by 0 bases and J by 3 bases, with 11 bases left in between. The CDR3 loop spans 16 amino acids. Germline CDR1 and CDR2: MNHEY and SVGAGI. In the authors' methods: Reference gene primers were amplified, and this amplification served to estimate nucleated cell counts. Using immunoSEQ multiplex PCR, the repertoire was profiled, and TCRdb retains in-frame clones only, with some absent. The V and J calls and clone size are taken from that table; D and trimming were inferred from the DNA. The sample includes roughly 29,000 clones, roughly 87% of them seen just once. The chain combines TRBV6-5 with TRBJ1-4, with D tentatively TRBD1 (6 bases). The sample comprised peripheral blood. The sequence came from a human donor in a cohort sampled during active COVID-19. DNA for the CDR3: TGTGCCAGCAGTTACTCCGGGACAAGGGCTAATGAAAAACTGTTTTTT. Its translation: CASSYSGTRANEKLFF.